One sample yielded the 15 T cell receptor beta chains listed below, sequenced in a study of T cells in Graves' hyperthyroidism and ophthalmopathy. RNA transcripts provided the source from which TCR beta CDR3 regions were amplified. A first-round RT-PCR of the TCR CDR3 used the HTBI primer set. TCRdb recomputed calls from the multiplex PCR reads with MiXCR, one row per CDR3 protein. The table records 600,000 or so distinct CDR3 sequences, 14% of them present only once. Specimen: blood. The receptors derive from a young woman with Graves' ophthalmopathy.

This clonotype showed up many times. Written as DNA, the CDR3 is TGTGCCAGCAGTTTATATAGGACTAGCGGGAGGGCGCGAGATACGCAGTATTTT. Residues: CASSLYRTSGRARDTQYF. The chain combines TRBV12-3 or TRBV12-4 with TRBJ2-3, with TRBD2 identical over 15 bases. The CDR3 runs 18 residues. V lost 2 bases, J lost 5 bases, and 8 bases stayed unmatched.

This chain links TRBV20-1 with TRBJ1-4; 10 bases map to TRBD1. The CDR3 spans 13 residues. J was trimmed by 8 bases and V by 7 bases; bases with no gene match: 7. The germline gives CDR1 DFQATT, CDR2 SNEGSKA (reference sequence). The CDR3: CSDPGTGEEKLFF. The CDR3 DNA follows: TGCAGTGATCCCGGGACAGGGGAAGAAAAACTGTTTTTT.

The chain links TRBV7-9 to TRBJ2-7; TRBD2 matches at 14 bases. Per germline, CDR1 SEHNR and CDR2 FQNEAQ (reference sequence). There are 19 residues in the CDR3. Germline trimming cut 5 bases from V and 2 bases from J; bases unmatched to any gene: 14. In nucleotides, the CDR3 is TGTGCCAGCAGCCCCAGACTAGCGGGAGGGCCTATCCCCACCTACGAGCAGTACTTC. It encodes CASSPRLAGGPIPTYEQYF.

The chain joins TRBV9 to TRBJ2-6; TRBD2 agrees at 7 bases. Trimming at V came to 5 bases and at J to 0 bases, leaving 8 bases not matched to a gene. This CDR3 has 17 amino acids. Per the germline V gene, CDR1 is SGDLS and CDR2 is YYNGEE. CDR3 bases: TGTGCCAGCAGGAGGGAGGGGCTAAGCTCTGGGGCCAACGTCCTGACTTTC. Residues: CASRREGLSSGANVLTF.

This clonotype has just a few counts. This rearrangement joins TRBV6-1 to TRBJ1-3; 7 bases align to TRBD1. The CDR3 is made up of 14 amino acids. Germline-derived CDR1 and CDR2 are MNHNS and SASEGT. The ends lost 11 bases at V and 2 bases at J; junction bases unmatched: 9. CDR3 nucleotides: TGTGCCGCCAATCTACAGGGGCCTGGAAACACCATATATTTT. Its translation: CAANLQGPGNTIYF.

This clonotype has ten or more counts. The gene calls are TRBV11-3 and TRBJ1-1; no reliable D call. Germline lookup yields CDR1 SGHNT and CDR2 YENEEA. V was pared by 7 bases and J by 3 bases, with 18 bases between. This CDR3 is built from 15 residues. CDR3 nucleotide sequence: TGTGCCAGCAACCCCATCCGGGGAAACTACACTGAAGCTTTCTTT. Translating it yields CASNPIRGNYTEAFF.

This clonotype was seen more than once but under ten times. A read error may be the cause here, since a much bigger clone is one base away. The chain joins TRBV7-9 to TRBJ2-1; TRBD2 aligns across 13 bases. This CDR3 has 15 amino acids. CDR1 and CDR2 from the germline V gene are SEHNR and FQNEAQ (reference sequence). In DNA, the CDR3 is TGTGCCAGCAGCTTAGGGACTAGCGGGAGCAATGAGCAGCTCTTC. This translates into CASSLGTSGSNEQLF. The complete variable domain, with remaining parts taken from reference TRBV7-9 and TRBJ2-1, reads DTGVSQNPRHKITKRGQNVTFRCDPISEHNRLYWYRQTLGQGPEFLTYFQNEAQLEKSRLLSDRFSAERPKGSFSTLEIQRTEQGDSAMYLCASSLGTSGSNEQLFGPGTRLTVL.

The chain uses TRBV28 and TRBJ1-6; D is perhaps TRBD1 (6 bases). V was trimmed by 7 bases and J by 11 bases, leaving 21 bases between them. The CDR3 has 15 residues. The germline CDR1 and CDR2 sequences are MDHEN and SYDVKM. The CDR3 reads CASTLDRFGPPPLHF. The CDR3 DNA reads as TGTGCCAGCACCTTAGACAGGTTCGGGCCTCCACCCCTCCACTTT.

This clonotype was detected a few times. The V call is TRBV27, the J call TRBJ2-2; 8 positions match TRBD1. Germline CDR1 MNHEY, CDR2 SMNVEV (reference sequence). V was clipped by 4 bases and J by 6 bases; unmatched bases: 7. This CDR3 region has 15 residues. Here the CDR3 reads CASSSGQGKSGELFF. The DNA for the CDR3 is TGTGCCAGCAGTTCAGGACAGGGAAAGTCCGGGGAGCTGTTTTTT.

In this sample, this clonotype turned up a few times. The rearrangement uses TRBV30 and TRBJ2-7, with D maybe TRBD1 (6 bases). The germline V gene has CDR1 GTSNPN and CDR2 SVGIG (reference sequence). V was pared by 2 bases and J by 2 bases, with 13 bases between. This CDR3 region has 14 residues. This CDR3 is CAWSTYRVPYEQYF. In DNA, the CDR3 is TGTGCCTGGAGTACCTACAGGGTCCCCTACGAGCAGTACTTC.

This clonotype was observed many times. This chain uses TRBV6-1 with TRBJ2-2; 7 bases agree with TRBD2. The V segment lost 0 bases and the J segment 3 bases; nucleotides outside the gene matches: 13. CDR1 is MNHNS and CDR2 is SASEGT in the germline V gene. The CDR3 runs to 19 residues. The CDR3 here is CASSEAGGVLREYTGELFF. DNA for the CDR3: TGTGCCAGCAGTGAAGCAGGAGGAGTCCTGCGGGAGTACACCGGGGAGCTGTTTTTT.

This clonotype was counted a few times. The chain links TRBV6-1 to TRBJ1-1; TRBD1 might be the D (6 bases). V was cut by 7 bases and J by 2 bases, with 14 bases left in between. CDR1 and CDR2 from the germline V gene are MNHNS and SASEGT. CDR3 size: 14 residues. The CDR3 spells CASNRRGSNTEAFF. Written as DNA, the CDR3 is TGTGCCAGCAACCGGAGGGGGTCTAACACTGAAGCTTTCTTT.

This clonotype was counted ten times or more. This sequence joins TRBV20-1 and TRBJ2-7, with TRBD2 as a possible D gene (5 bases). Deletions cut 1 base from V and 6 bases from J, with 16 bases between. Germline loops: CDR1 DFQATT, CDR2 SNEGSKA (reference sequence). The CDR3 sequence is 14 residues long. CDR3 coding DNA: TGCAGTGCTAGAGGGAGAGAGGGCCGCGGCGAGCAGTACTTC. Its translation is CSARGREGRGEQYF.

This clonotype was seen repeatedly, ten times or more. The chain uses TRBV10-2 and TRBJ2-7; 11 bases match TRBD1. This CDR3 region has 14 residues. Germline assignment: CDR1 WSHSY and CDR2 SAAADI. The V segment lost 7 bases and the J segment 3 bases; nucleotides outside the gene matches: 5. CDR3 sequence: CASTDGTGGYEQYF. Here the CDR3 DNA reads TGCGCCAGCACTGACGGGACAGGGGGCTACGAGCAGTACTTC.

The chain joins TRBV12-3 or TRBV12-4 to TRBJ1-6; no definite D call. V lost 11 bases and J 5 bases, leaving 10 bases between the germline ends. The CDR3 runs 12 residues. CDR3 sequence reads: CAAGRDNSPLHF. The CDR3 bases are TGTGCCGCGGGTAGGGATAATTCACCCCTCCACTTT.